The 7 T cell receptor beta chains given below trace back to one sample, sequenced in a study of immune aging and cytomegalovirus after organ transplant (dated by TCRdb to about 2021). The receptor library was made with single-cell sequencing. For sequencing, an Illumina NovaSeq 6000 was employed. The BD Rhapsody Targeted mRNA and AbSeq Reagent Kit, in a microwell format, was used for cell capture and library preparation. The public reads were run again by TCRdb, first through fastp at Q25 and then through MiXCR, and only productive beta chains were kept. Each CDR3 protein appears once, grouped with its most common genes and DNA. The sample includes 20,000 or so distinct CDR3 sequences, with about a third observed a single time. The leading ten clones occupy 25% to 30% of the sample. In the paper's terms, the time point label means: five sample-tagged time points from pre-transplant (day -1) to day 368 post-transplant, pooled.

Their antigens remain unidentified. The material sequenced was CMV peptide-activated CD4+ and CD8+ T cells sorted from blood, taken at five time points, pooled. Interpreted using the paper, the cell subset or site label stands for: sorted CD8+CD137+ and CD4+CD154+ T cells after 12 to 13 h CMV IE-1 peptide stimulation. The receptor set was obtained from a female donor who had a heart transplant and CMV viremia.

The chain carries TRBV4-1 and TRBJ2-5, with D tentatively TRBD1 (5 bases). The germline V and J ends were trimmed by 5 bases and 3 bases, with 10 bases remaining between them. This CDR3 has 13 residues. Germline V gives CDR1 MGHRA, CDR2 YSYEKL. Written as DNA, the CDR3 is TGCGCCAGCAGCGACAGTGGGGAAGAGACCCAGTACTTC. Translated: CASSDSGEETQYF.

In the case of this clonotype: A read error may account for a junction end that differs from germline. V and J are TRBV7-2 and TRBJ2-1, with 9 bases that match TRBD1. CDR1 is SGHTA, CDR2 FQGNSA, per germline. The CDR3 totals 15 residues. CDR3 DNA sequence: TGTGCCAGCGGCTTAGCTCCACAGGGGGCGGTAGAGCAGTTCTTC. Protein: CASGLAPQGAVEQFF.

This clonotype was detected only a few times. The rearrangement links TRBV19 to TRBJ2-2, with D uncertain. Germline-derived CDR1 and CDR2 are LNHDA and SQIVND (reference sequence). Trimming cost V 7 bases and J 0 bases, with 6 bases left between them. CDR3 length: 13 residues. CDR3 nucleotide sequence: TGTGCCAGTAAAAAATCGAACACCGGGGAGCTGTTTTTT. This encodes CASKKSNTGELFF.

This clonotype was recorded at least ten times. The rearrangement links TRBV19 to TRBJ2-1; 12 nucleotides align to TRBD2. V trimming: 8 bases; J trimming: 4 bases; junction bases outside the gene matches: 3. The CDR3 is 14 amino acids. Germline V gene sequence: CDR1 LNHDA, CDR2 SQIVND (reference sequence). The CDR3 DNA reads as TGTGCCAGTTCTACTAGCGGGAGGTACAATGAGCAGTTCTTC. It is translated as CASSTSGRYNEQFF. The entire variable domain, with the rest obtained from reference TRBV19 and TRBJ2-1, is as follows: DGGITQSPKYLFRKEGQNVTLSCEQNLNHDAMYWYRQDPGQGLRLIYYSQIVNDFQKGDIAEGYSVSREKKESFPLTVTSAQKNPTAFYLCASSTSGRYNEQFFGPGTRLTVL.

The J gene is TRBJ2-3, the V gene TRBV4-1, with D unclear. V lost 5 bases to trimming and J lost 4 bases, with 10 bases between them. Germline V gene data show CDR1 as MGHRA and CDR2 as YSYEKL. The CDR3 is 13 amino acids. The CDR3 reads CASSFHSADTQYF. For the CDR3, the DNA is TGCGCCAGCAGCTTTCATAGTGCAGATACGCAGTATTTT.

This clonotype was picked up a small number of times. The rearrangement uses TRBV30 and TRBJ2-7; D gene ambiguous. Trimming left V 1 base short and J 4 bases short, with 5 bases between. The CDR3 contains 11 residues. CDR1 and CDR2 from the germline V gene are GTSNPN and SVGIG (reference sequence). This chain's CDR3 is CAWSDGYEQYF. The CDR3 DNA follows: TGTGCCTGGAGTGATGGGTACGAGCAGTACTTC.

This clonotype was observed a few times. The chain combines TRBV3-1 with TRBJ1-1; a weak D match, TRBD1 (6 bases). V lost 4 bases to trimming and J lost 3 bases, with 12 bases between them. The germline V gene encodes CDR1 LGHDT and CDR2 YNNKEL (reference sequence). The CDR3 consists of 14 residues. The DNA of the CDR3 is TGTGCCAGCAGCCCCCCAGGGGATCACACTGAAGCTTTCTTT. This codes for CASSPPGDHTEAFF. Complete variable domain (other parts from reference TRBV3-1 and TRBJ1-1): DTAVSQTPKYLVTQMGNDKSIKCEQNLGHDTMYWYKQDSKKFLKIMFSYNNKELIINETVPNRFSPKSPDKAHLNLHINSLELGDSAVYFCASSPPGDHTEAFFGQGTRLTVV.